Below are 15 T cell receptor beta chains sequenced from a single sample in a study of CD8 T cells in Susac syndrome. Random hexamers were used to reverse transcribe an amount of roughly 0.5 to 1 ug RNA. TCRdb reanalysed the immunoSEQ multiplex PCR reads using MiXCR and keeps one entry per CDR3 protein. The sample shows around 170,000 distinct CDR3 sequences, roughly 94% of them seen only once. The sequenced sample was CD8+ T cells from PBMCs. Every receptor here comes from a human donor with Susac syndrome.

As DNA, the CDR3 is TGCGCCAGCAGCCAAGGTCCTTACATGAACACTGAAGCTTTCTTT. This sequence encodes CASSQGPYMNTEAFF. V usage is TRBV4-1 and J usage is TRBJ1-1; D call uncertain. Germline CDR1 MGHRA, CDR2 YSYEKL. The CDR3 is 15 amino acids. The V gene lost 1 base and the J gene lost 0 bases, with 9 bases spanning the gap.

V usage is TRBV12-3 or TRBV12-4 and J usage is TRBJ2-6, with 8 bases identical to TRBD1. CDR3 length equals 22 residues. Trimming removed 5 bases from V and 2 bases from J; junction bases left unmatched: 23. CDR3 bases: TGTGCCAGCAGTCCCCTAGGAGGGGGGACAGGCTTATCCAGGCCTGGGGCCAACGTCCTGACTTTC. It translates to CASSPLGGGTGLSRPGANVLTF.

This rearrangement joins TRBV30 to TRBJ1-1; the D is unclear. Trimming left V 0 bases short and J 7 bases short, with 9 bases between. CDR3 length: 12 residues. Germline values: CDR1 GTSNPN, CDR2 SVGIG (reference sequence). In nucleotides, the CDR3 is TGTGCCTGGAGTGTCTTGTCTGTTGAAGCTTTCTTT. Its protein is CAWSVLSVEAFF.

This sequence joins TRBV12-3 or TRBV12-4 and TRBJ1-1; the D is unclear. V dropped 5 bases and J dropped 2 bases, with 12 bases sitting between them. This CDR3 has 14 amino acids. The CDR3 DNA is TGTGCCAGCAGTCCAGCGATGGCTAACACTGAAGCTTTCTTT. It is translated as CASSPAMANTEAFF.

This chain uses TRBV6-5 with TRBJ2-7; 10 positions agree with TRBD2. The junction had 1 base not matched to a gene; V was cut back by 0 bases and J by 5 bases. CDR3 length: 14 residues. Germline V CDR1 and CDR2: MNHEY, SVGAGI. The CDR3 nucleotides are TGTGCCAGCAGTTACTCCAGCGGGGGGGACGAGCAGTACTTC. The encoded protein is CASSYSSGGDEQYF.

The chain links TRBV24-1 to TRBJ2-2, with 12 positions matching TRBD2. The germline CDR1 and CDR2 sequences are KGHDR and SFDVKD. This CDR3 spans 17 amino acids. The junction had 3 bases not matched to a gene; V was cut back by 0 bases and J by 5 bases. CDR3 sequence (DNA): TGTGCCACCAGTGATTTGAAGACTAGCGGGAGAACCGGGGAGCTGTTTTTT. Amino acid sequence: CATSDLKTSGRTGELFF.

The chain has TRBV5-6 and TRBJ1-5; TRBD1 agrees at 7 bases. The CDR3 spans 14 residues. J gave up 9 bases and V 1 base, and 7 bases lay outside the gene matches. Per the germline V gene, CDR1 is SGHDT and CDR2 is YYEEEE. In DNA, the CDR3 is TGTGCCAGCAGCTTGAGGGACAGAGGACGGCCCCAGCATTTT. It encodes CASSLRDRGRPQHF.

The CDR3 sequence is CASSGRDAPWPQHF. CDR3 bases: TGTGCCAGCAGCGGGCGGGACGCACCGTGGCCCCAGCATTTT. The chain couples TRBV9 to TRBJ1-5; a possible D gene is TRBD1 (5 bases). The CDR3 has 14 amino acids. V was pared by 3 bases and J by 9 bases, with 16 bases between. Germline CDR1 is SGDLS and CDR2 is YYNGEE.

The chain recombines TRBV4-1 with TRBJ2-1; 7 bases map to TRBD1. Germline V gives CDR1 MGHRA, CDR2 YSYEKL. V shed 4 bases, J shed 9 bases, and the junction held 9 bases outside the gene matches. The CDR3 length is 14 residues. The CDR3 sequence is CASSLGTAHLEQFF. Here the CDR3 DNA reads TGCGCCAGCAGCCTCGGGACAGCGCATCTTGAGCAGTTCTTC.

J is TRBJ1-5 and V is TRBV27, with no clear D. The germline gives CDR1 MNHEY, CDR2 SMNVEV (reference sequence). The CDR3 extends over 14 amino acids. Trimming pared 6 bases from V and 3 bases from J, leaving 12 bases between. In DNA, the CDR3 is TGTGCCAGCAGCCAGGATAGAACCAATCAGCCCCAGCATTTT. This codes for CASSQDRTNQPQHF.

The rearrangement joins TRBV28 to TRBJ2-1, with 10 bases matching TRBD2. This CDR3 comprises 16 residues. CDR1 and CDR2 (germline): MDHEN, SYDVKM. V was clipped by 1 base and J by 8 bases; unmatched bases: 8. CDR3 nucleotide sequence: TGTGCCAGCAGTTTATCCCCTAGCGGGAGTGAGGATGAGCAGTTCTTC. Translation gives CASSLSPSGSEDEQFF.

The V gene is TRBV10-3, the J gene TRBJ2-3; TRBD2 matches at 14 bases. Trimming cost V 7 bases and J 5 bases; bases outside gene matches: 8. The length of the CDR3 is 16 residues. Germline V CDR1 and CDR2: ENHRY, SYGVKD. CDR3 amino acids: CAIKRAGTSGGDTQYF. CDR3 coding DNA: TGTGCCATCAAGAGGGCCGGGACTAGCGGGGGAGATACGCAGTATTTT.

The CDR3 region is CASSLPGAGEKLFF. In DNA, the CDR3 is TGTGCCAGCAGTCTCCCAGGGGCCGGGGAAAAACTGTTTTTT. V is TRBV28 and J is TRBJ1-4; perhaps TRBD1 as D (6 bases). The V and J ends lost 5 bases and 8 bases respectively, with 15 bases between them. Germline CDR1 and CDR2: MDHEN and SYDVKM. CDR3 size: 14 residues. The whole variable domain, filled in from reference TRBV28 and TRBJ1-4, reads DVKVTQSSRYLVKRTGEKVFLECVQDMDHENMFWYRQDPGLGLRLIYFSYDVKMKEKGDIPEGYSVSREKKERFSLILESASTNQTSMYLCASSLPGAGEKLFFGSGTQLSVL.

The CDR3 here is CASRLAGEVGEQFF. For the CDR3, the DNA is TGCGCCAGCAGACTAGCGGGGGAGGTCGGTGAGCAGTTCTTC. The chain carries TRBV4-1 and TRBJ2-1, with 11 bases matching TRBD2. Trimming removed 6 bases from V and 9 bases from J; junction bases left unmatched: 7. Germline CDR1 is MGHRA and CDR2 is YSYEKL. The CDR3 runs to 14 residues.

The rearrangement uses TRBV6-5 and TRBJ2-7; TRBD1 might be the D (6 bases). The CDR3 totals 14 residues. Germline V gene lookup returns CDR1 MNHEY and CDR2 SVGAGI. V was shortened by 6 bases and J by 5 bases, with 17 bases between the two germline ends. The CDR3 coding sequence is TGTGCCAGCAGGGGACACAGGGAAGGGGACGAGCAGTACTTC. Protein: CASRGHREGDEQYF.